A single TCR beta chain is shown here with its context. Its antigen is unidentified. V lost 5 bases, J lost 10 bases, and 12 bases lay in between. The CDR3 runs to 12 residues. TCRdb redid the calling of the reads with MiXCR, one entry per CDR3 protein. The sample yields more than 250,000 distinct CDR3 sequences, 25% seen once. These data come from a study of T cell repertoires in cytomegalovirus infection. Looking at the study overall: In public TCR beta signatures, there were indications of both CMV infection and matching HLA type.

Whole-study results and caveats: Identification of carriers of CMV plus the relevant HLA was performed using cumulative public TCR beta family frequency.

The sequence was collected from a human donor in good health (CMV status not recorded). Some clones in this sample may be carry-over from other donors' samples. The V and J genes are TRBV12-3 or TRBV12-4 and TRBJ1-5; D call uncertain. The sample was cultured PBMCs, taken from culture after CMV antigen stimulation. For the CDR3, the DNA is TGTGCCAGCAGTCACCCGGAAGGTCCCCAGCATTTT. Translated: CASSHPEGPQHF.